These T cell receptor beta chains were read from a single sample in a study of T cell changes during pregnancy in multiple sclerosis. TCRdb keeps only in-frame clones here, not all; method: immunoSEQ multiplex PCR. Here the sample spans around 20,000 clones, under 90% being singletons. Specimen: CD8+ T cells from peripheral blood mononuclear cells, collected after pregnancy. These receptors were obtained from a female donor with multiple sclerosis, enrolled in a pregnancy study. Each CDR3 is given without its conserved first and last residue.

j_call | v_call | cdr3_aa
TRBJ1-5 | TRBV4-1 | ASSQETGGLQPQH
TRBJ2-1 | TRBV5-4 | ASSLDGTSGGDEQF
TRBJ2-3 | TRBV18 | ASSRGTTDTQY
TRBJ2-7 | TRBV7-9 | ASSPWTGHEQY
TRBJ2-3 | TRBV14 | ASSQLLAGGPDTQY
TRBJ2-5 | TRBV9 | ASSVDGAGVEETQY
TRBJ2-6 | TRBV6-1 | ASSEKGGGSGANVLT
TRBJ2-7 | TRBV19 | ASSDLVAGVGYEQY
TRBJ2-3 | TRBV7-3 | ASSLDSYGRDTQY
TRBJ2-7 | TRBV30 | AWSNGPYEQY
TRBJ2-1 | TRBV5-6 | ASSLPDRAGSYNEQF
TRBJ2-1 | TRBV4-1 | ASSQVPGGSYNEQF
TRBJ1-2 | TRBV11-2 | ASSPRETEENYGYT
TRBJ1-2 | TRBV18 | ASSPGQLNYGYT
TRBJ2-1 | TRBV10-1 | ASRGVAGFAYNEQF
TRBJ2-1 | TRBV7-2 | ASSRSGASYNEQF
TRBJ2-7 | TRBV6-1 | ASSEFSGSSYEQY
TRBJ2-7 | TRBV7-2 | ASSLAGDILVYEQY
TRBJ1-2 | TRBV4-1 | ASSLRPAAKNSPPGVNYGYT
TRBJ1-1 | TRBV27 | ASSLQQGYTEAF
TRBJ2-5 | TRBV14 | ASSPLSAAGGQETQY
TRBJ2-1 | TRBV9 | ASSVGGLAGGYEQF
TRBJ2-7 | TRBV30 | AWSGVLGGYEQY
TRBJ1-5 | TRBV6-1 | ASSELPGDQPQH
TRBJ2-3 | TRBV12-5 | ASGTTLRGTQY
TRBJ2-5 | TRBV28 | ASSLSGGMTEKETQY
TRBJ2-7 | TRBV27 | ASSLSLADPYEQY
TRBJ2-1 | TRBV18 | ASSLSGEAGDYNEQF
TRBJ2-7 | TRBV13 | ASSFENRDYEQY
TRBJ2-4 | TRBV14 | ASSQGGNIQY
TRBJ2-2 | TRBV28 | ASKVRGPGELF
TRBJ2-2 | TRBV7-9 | ASRTGLAGGLDTGELF
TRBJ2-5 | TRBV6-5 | ASSYSGTGGGETQY
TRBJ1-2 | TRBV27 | ASSLSPGTANYGYT
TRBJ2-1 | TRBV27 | ASSTPGAGDNEQF
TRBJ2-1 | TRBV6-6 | ASSLSGGEGNEQF
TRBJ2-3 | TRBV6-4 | ASSPSGGTDTQY
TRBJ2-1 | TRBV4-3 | ASSQTGTDYNEQF
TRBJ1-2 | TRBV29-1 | SVEELSRGKTYGYT
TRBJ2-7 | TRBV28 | ASSPSGTTYEQY
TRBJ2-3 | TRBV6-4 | ASSGLAGGTDTQY
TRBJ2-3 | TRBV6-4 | ASSEAGGSADTQY
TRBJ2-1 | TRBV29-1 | SVNPGEQF
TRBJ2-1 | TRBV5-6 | ASSLQGLIAGVENEQF
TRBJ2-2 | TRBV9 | ASSATVVDTGELF
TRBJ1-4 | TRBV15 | ATSRDRGSSEKLF
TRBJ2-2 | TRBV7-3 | ASSTQRTSNTGELF
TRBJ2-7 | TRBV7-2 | ASSVEPYEQY
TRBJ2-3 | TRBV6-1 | ASSELLAGDADTQY
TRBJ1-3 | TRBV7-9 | ASSLPIPIISGNTIY
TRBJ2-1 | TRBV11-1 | ASSLTGYNEQF
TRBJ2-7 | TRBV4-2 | ASSQWFSGTASYEQY
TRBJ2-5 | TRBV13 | ASNSAAQETQY
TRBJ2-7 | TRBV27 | ASSLGGQGFYEQY
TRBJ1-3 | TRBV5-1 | ASSDSSSGNTIY
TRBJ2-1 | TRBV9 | ASSVGFGTSLNEQF
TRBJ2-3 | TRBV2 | ASSDLGGVGADTQY
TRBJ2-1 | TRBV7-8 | ASSLAGQSSYNEQF